This is a list of T cell receptor beta chains from one sample in a study of CD8+ T cells in alopecia areata. Method: immunoSEQ multiplex PCR; TCRdb's copy keeps in-frame clones and lacks some. Of 150,000 or so clones listed, more than 45% are singletons. Sequencing was done on a sample of CD4+ T cells sorted from blood. Receptor source: a human donor with alopecia areata. The CDR3 runs from the conserved cysteine through the conserved F or W. The D gene is left open where the match is weak. Size tells how often a clone was seen (once, few, many) or the class of an expanded clone, and some rows leave it out.

d_gene	abundance	v_gene	j_gene	len	CDR3aa	CDR3nt
.	.	TRBV5-1	TRBJ2-3	17	CASSPSGLAMSTDTQYF	TGCGCCAGCAGCCCCTCCGGGCTAGCGATGAGCACAGATACGCAGTATTTT
.	.	TRBV6-6	TRBJ2-7	12	CASRRDSYEQYF	TGTGCCAGCAGACGGGACTCCTACGAGCAGTACTTC
.	.	TRBV5-1	TRBJ2-1	17	CASSLEGGLSSYNEQFF	TGCGCCAGCAGCTTGGAGGGCGGCCTGAGCTCCTACAATGAGCAGTTCTTC
.	few	TRBV28	TRBJ2-7	12	CASSLGAYEQYF	TGTGCCAGCAGTTTGGGCGCCTACGAGCAGTACTTC
TRBD2	few	TRBV29-1	TRBJ2-1	14	CSVETSGSYNEQFF	TGCAGCGTTGAGACTAGCGGGAGCTACAATGAGCAGTTCTTC
.	few	TRBV11-2	TRBJ2-3	13	CASNPGATDTQYF	TGTGCCAGCAACCCCGGCGCCACAGATACGCAGTATTTT
.	.	TRBV4-2	TRBJ1-1	16	CASSQSNPGPNTEAFF	TGTGCCAGCAGCCAAAGCAATCCGGGACCGAACACTGAAGCTTTCTTT
.	.	TRBV19	TRBJ1-2	12	CASSFQAYGYTF	TGTGCCAGTAGTTTCCAGGCCTATGGCTACACCTTC
TRBD2	.	TRBV4-1	TRBJ2-1	15	CASSHIAGGYNEQFF	TGCGCCAGCAGCCACATAGCGGGAGGTTACAATGAGCAGTTCTTC
TRBD1	.	TRBV6-5	TRBJ2-5	13	CASRTGGQETQYF	TGTGCCAGCCGGACAGGGGGCCAAGAGACCCAGTACTTC
.	few	TRBV30	TRBJ2-3	13	CAWSVRRTDTQYF	TGTGCCTGGAGTGTACGGAGGACAGATACGCAGTATTTT
.	few	TRBV29-1	TRBJ1-2	13	CSVRRGSNYGYTF	TGCAGCGTTCGCAGGGGAAGTAACTATGGCTACACCTTC
.	few	TRBV13	TRBJ1-2	13	CASSLSRLAGYTF	TGTGCCAGCAGCTTAAGCCGCCTGGCGGGCTACACCTTC
.	few	TRBV29-1	TRBJ2-3	14	CSARVSFSTDTQYF	TGCAGCGCGAGGGTCTCCTTTTCCACAGATACGCAGTATTTT
.	.	TRBV5-1	TRBJ1-1	14	CASSLSGVPTEAFF	TGCGCCAGCAGCCTATCCGGGGTTCCCACTGAAGCTTTCTTT
.	.	TRBV4-1	TRBJ1-2	13	CASSTDTTYGYTF	TGCGCCAGCAGCACGGACACGACCTATGGCTACACCTTC
.	few	TRBV7-9	TRBJ2-7	14	CASSSVLTGYEQYF	TGTGCCAGCAGCTCCGTCCTTACCGGGTACGAGCAGTACTTC
.	.	TRBV30	TRBJ2-7	11	CAWSAAYEQYF	TGTGCCTGGAGTGCGGCATACGAGCAGTACTTC
.	once	TRBV2	TRBJ1-1	15	CASSFTGRAATEAFF	TGTGCCAGCAGCTTCACAGGGCGGGCGGCCACTGAAGCTTTCTTT
.	.	TRBV18	TRBJ1-1	12	CASSPRTTEAFF	TGTGCCAGCTCACCAAGGACAACTGAAGCTTTCTTT
.	few	TRBV19	TRBJ1-1	11	CASSPGTFPFF	TGTGCCAGTAGTCCCGGGACTTTTCCTTTCTTT
.	.	TRBV5-4	TRBJ1-2	14	CASRPSGTVDGYTF	TGTGCCAGCAGACCCTCCGGGACGGTCGATGGCTACACCTTC
.	medium-sized	TRBV4-1	TRBJ2-5	12	CASSQEFETQYF	TGCGCCAGCAGCCAAGAATTTGAGACCCAGTACTTC
TRBD1	.	TRBV6-5	TRBJ2-7	14	CASSYGTDNYEQYF	TGTGCCAGCAGTTACGGGACAGACAACTACGAGCAGTACTTC
.	.	TRBV2	TRBJ1-1	13	CANRYGLNTEAFF	TGTGCCAACAGATATGGCCTGAACACTGAAGCTTTCTTT
.	.	TRBV5-1	TRBJ1-4	15	CASSPTSHTESKLFF	TGCGCCAGCAGTCCTACAAGCCACACGGAAAGCAAACTGTTTTTT
TRBD2	.	TRBV4-1	TRBJ2-1	16	CASSFFGLAGANEQFF	TGCGCCAGCAGCTTCTTTGGACTAGCGGGAGCCAATGAGCAGTTCTTC
.	.	TRBV2	TRBJ2-5	11	CASSEQETQYF	TGTGCCAGCAGTGAGCAAGAGACCCAGTACTTC
.	.	TRBV20-1	TRBJ2-7	11	CSAPDRYEQYF	TGCAGTGCACCCGACAGGTACGAGCAGTACTTC
.	once	TRBV11-2	TRBJ2-7	17	CASSPRVGVSTYYEQYF	TGTGCCAGCAGCCCCCGGGTGGGGGTATCAACCTACTACGAGCAGTACTTC